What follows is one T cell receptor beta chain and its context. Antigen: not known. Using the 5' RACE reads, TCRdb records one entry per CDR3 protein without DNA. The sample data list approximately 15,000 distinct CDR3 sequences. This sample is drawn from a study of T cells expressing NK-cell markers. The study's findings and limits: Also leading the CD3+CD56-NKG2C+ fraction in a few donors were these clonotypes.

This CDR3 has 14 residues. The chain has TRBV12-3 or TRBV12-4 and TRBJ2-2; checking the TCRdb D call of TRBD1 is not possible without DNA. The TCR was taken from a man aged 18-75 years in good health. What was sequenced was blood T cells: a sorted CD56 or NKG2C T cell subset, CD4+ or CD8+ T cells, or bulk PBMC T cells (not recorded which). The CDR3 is CASSSTGPTGELFF.